Only a few counts were recorded for the clone carrying this TCR beta chain. These data belong to a study of blood T cell repertoires in COVID-19. Study as a whole: Samples representing acute and convalescent COVID-19 were sourced from the United States, Italy and Spain. Sources were T cells, B-cell-depleted T cells, or PBMCs; the material itself was cDNA or gDNA.

Enrolled through a virtual design, the participants were between roughly 18 and 95 years of age and came from approximately 25 US areas. The germline V gene has CDR1 LNHDA and CDR2 SQIVND (reference sequence). The CDR3 contains 15 residues. V was trimmed by 4 bases and J by 3 bases, leaving 12 bases between them. TCRdb's table, derived via immunoSEQ multiplex PCR, lists solely in-frame clones and lacks some. There are around 180,000 clones in the sample; roughly 89% occur only once, and over 2% lies in the top ten. The specimen was PBMCs or T cells enriched from blood (not recorded which). The origin of this receptor is a woman aged 40-49 years with acute COVID-19. The chain couples TRBV19 to TRBJ1-4; possible D gene TRBD1, 6 bases. CDR3 nucleotides: TGTGCCAGTAGTAAGGGCAGGGGACCTAATGAAAAACTGTTTTTT. This encodes CASSKGRGPNEKLFF.